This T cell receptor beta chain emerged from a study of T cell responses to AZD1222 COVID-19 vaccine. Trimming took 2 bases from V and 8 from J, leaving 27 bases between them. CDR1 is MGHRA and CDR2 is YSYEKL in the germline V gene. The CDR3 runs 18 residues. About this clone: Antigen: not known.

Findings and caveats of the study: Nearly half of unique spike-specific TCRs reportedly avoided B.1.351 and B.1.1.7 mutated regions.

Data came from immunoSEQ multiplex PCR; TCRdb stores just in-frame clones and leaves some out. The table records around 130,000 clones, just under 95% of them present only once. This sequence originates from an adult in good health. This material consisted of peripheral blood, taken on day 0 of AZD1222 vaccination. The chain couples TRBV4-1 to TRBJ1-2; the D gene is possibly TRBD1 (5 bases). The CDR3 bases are TGCGCCAGCAGCCAACCTCCCCCGAGCAGGAGAGGGGAGGGGGGCTACACCTTC. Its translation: CASSQPPPSRRGEGGYTF.